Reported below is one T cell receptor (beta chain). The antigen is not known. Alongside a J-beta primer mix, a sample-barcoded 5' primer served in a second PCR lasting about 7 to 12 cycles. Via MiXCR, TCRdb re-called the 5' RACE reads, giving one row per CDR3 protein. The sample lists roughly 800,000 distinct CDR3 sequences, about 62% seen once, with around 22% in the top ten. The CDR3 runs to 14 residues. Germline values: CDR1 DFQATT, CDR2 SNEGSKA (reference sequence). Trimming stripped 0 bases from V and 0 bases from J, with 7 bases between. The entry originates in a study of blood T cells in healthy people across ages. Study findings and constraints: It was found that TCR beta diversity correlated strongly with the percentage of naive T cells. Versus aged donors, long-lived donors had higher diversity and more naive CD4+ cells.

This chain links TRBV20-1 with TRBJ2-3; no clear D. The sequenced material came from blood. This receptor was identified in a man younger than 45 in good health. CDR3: CSAREALSTDTQYF. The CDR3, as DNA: TGCAGTGCTAGAGAAGCCCTTAGCACAGATACGCAGTATTTT.